This T cell receptor beta chain originates from a study of blood T cell repertoires in COVID-19. Whole-study context: COVID-19 samples, acute and convalescent, were from the United States, Italy and Spain.

The method was immunoSEQ multiplex PCR; TCRdb's version includes in-frame clones alone and lacks a portion of them. Here the sample spans over 250,000 clones, approximately 83% being singletons. The V gene lost 6 bases and the J gene lost 0 bases, with 12 bases spanning the gap. The CDR3 length is 15 residues. Germline values: CDR1 MNHNY, CDR2 SVGAGI (reference sequence). The sample taken for sequencing was peripheral blood. The origin of this receptor is a woman in her 70s with acute or convalescent COVID-19. The gene calls are TRBV6-6 and TRBJ1-3; D is uncertain. Here the CDR3 DNA reads TGTGCCAGCAGATTTGACACACCCTCTGGAAACACCATATATTTT. Translated: CASRFDTPSGNTIYF.